The 28 T cell receptor beta chains in this list originate from one sample, sequenced in a study of identical twins. TCRdb ran MiXCR on the 5' RACE reads and lists one entry per CDR3 protein. The data show roughly 290,000 distinct CDR3 sequences, roughly 9% seen once. This same sample was also taken into another study, of yellow fever vaccine responses in identical twins.

Material: CD8+ T cells sorted from blood. The receptors stem from a woman under 30 in good health.

The chain uses TRBV4-3 and TRBJ2-5, with 9 bases matching TRBD1. The CDR3 is 15 amino acids. The V gene's germline CDR1 is LGHNA and CDR2 YSLEER. The J segment lost 1 base and the V segment lost 1 base, leaving 1 base of the junction unmatched. CDR3 sequence reads: CASSQGTGAQETQYF. DNA for the CDR3: TGCGCCAGCAGCCAAGGGACAGGGGCCCAAGAGACCCAGTACTTC.

This clonotype appeared many times. V gene TRBV29-1 combines with J gene TRBJ2-5; 7 positions match TRBD1. CDR1 and CDR2 from the germline V gene are SQVTM and ANQGSEA. The CDR3 consists of 15 residues. V was pared by 3 bases and J by 0 bases, with 7 bases of the junction left unmatched. CDR3 nucleotides: TGCAGCGTTGACCCCGGGACAGAATACCAAGAGACCCAGTACTTC. Residues: CSVDPGTEYQETQYF.

This clonotype was counted a few times. This chain uses TRBV7-9 with TRBJ2-5; D unresolved. Germline V gene sequence: CDR1 SEHNR, CDR2 FQNEAQ (reference sequence). The CDR3 is made up of 16 amino acids. The V end was cut by 1 base, the J end by 4 bases, with 16 bases between. As DNA, the CDR3 is TGTGCCAGCAGCTTAGTCCCGACCGTAGGCGGAGAGACCCAGTACTTC. Its translation: CASSLVPTVGGETQYF.

A few counts support this clonotype. V is TRBV19 and J is TRBJ2-3, with D possibly matching TRBD2 (6 bases). V lost 7 bases and J lost 4, with 15 bases in between. Germline assignment: CDR1 LNHDA and CDR2 SQIVND (reference sequence). The length of the CDR3 is 14 residues. CDR3 nucleotide sequence: TGTGCCAGTAACGGGACTCCGGAACCAGATACGCAGTATTTT. It yields the protein CASNGTPEPDTQYF.

This chain links TRBV6-6 with TRBJ2-3; TRBD1 is a possible D gene (6 bases). CDR3 length: 15 residues. CDR1 MNHNY and CDR2 SVGAGI come from the germline V gene (reference sequence). The germline V and J ends were trimmed by 10 bases and 2 bases, with 19 bases remaining between them. The CDR3 spells CATHGMDRYTDTQYF. The CDR3 DNA is TGTGCCACGCACGGCATGGACAGATACACAGATACGCAGTATTTT.

There are many counts of this clonotype. V is TRBV7-2 and J is TRBJ2-3, with a possible D match to TRBD2 (5 bases). Germline values: CDR1 SGHTA, CDR2 FQGNSA. The length of the CDR3 is 11 residues. Trimming left V 5 bases short and J 5 bases short, with 5 bases between. In DNA form, the CDR3 reads TGTGCCAGCAGCGAGGGAGATACGCAGTATTTT. Protein sequence: CASSEGDTQYF.

The rearrangement uses TRBV27 and TRBJ2-7; D uncertain. CDR1 is MNHEY and CDR2 is SMNVEV in the germline V gene (reference sequence). V was cut by 3 bases and J by 0 bases, with 12 bases left in between. The CDR3 loop spans 15 amino acids. The CDR3 DNA is TGTGCCAGCAGTTTCGGGCGCATGAGCTCCTACGAGCAGTACTTC. This encodes CASSFGRMSSYEQYF.

In this sample, this clonotype turned up many times. V is TRBV12-3 or TRBV12-4 and J is TRBJ1-4; 7 bases line up with TRBD1. The V and J ends lost 5 bases and 2 bases, in that order; junction bases with no gene match: 8. This CDR3 comprises 16 residues. The CDR3 protein is CASSRGQPGTNEKLFF. CDR3 sequence (DNA): TGTGCCAGCAGTAGGGGACAGCCCGGGACTAATGAAAAACTGTTTTTT.

The rearrangement joins TRBV7-9 to TRBJ2-7; D possibly corresponds to TRBD2 (7 bases). V was trimmed by 7 bases and J by 6 bases, leaving 16 bases between them. The CDR3 has 13 amino acids. The V gene's germline CDR1 is SEHNR and CDR2 FQNEAQ (reference sequence). CDR3 loop: CASTRWGGGEQYF. The CDR3 bases are TGTGCCAGCACCCGGTGGGGGGGCGGCGAGCAGTACTTC.

This clonotype turned up a few times. The V gene is TRBV3-1, the J gene TRBJ2-1; 9 nucleotides agree with TRBD2. V shed 10 bases and J 6 bases; nucleotides not matched to a gene: 13. The CDR3 consists of 15 residues. CDR1 and CDR2 from the germline V gene are LGHDT and YNNKEL (reference sequence). CDR3 sequence reads: CATGALAGPVNEQFF. In DNA form, the CDR3 reads TGTGCCACCGGGGCTCTAGCGGGACCCGTCAATGAGCAGTTCTTC.

This clonotype was counted many times. The V gene is TRBV9, the J gene TRBJ2-7; D is undetermined. V was clipped by 3 bases and J by 0 bases, with 16 bases between them. CDR1 SGDLS and CDR2 YYNGEE come from the germline V gene. The CDR3 is made up of 16 amino acids. CDR3 amino acids: CASSAQQEAVSYEQYF. CDR3 in DNA: TGTGCCAGCAGCGCCCAGCAGGAAGCCGTCTCCTACGAGCAGTACTTC.

This clonotype was observed a handful of times. The gene calls are TRBV4-2 and TRBJ1-4, with a tentative D call TRBD1 (5 bases). This CDR3 is built from 16 residues. V was clipped by 1 base and J by 5 bases, with 14 bases between them. The germline gives CDR1 LGHNA, CDR2 YNFKEQ. CDR3 DNA: TGTGCCAGCAGCCAAGGAGGGGAATGGTCGAATGAAAAACTGTTTTTT. Its translation is CASSQGGEWSNEKLFF.

V gene TRBV7-9 combines with J gene TRBJ2-5, with 9 bases fitting TRBD1. The CDR3 loop spans 16 amino acids. With V trimmed by 5 bases and J by 5 bases, 12 bases remained unmatched. Germline values: CDR1 SEHNR, CDR2 FQNEAQ (reference sequence). The CDR3 loop is CASSRTGDLTEETQYF. The CDR3, as DNA: TGTGCCAGCAGCCGGACAGGGGACCTGACGGAGGAGACCCAGTACTTC.

The DNA for the CDR3 is TGTGCCAGCAGCCCCCGACCCATCGTAAATCAACCCCACTACGAGCAGTACTTC. It is translated as CASSPRPIVNQPHYEQYF. The chain joins TRBV21-1 to TRBJ2-7. TRBV21-1 is described as a pseudogene. This CDR3 has 18 amino acids.

The table lists this clonotype with a few counts. The chain joins TRBV9 to TRBJ1-6; no definite D call. V was trimmed by 4 bases and J by 14 bases, leaving 13 bases between them. This CDR3 contains 12 residues. The germline V gene encodes CDR1 SGDLS and CDR2 YYNGEE. CDR3 in amino acids: CASSSNKWALHF. DNA for the CDR3: TGTGCCAGCAGCTCAAATAAATGGGCCCTCCACTTT.

This rearrangement joins TRBV4-3 to TRBJ2-1; TRBD2 aligns across 12 bases. The CDR3 is 19 residues long. Germline CDR1 reads LGHNA; CDR2 reads YSLEER. With V trimmed by 5 bases and J by 7 bases, 18 bases remained unmatched. CDR3 DNA: TGCGCCAGCAGCGAGATCGGGGGCCTAGCGGGAGGGCCGAGGAATGAGCAGTTCTTC. Amino acids: CASSEIGGLAGGPRNEQFF.

This clonotype was seen only a few times. The V and J genes are TRBV11-3 and TRBJ2-5; TRBD2 might be the D (6 bases). V lost 7 bases to trimming and J lost 4 bases, with 13 bases between them. This CDR3 region has 13 residues. The V gene's germline CDR1 is SGHNT and CDR2 YENEEA. This CDR3 is CASKPGSSETQYF. The CDR3 DNA is TGTGCCAGCAAGCCCGGGAGCTCAGAGACCCAGTACTTC. The full variable domain, in which reference TRBV11-3 and TRBJ2-5 provide the parts outside the CDR3, is EAGVVQSPRYKIIEKKQPVAFWCNPISGHNTLYWYLQNLGQGPELLIRYENEEAVDDSQLPKDRFSAERLKGVDSTLKIQPAELGDSAVYLCASKPGSSETQYFGPGTRLLVL.

This clonotype appeared many times. The chain couples TRBV6-4 to TRBJ1-5; 8 bases line up with TRBD1. The CDR3 is 16 amino acids. The V gene end was trimmed by 3 bases and the J gene end by 8 bases; junction bases not matched to a gene: 12. Germline V gives CDR1 MRHNA, CDR2 SNTAGT. The CDR3 DNA follows: TGTGCCAGCAGTGAGGTGGGTGGACAGGGAAGTAAGCCCCAGCATTTT. This translates into CASSEVGGQGSKPQHF.

This clonotype was detected a few times. The rearrangement joins TRBV9 to TRBJ2-1, with 8 bases matching TRBD1. V dropped 3 bases and J dropped 9; count of bases not matched to a gene: 8. CDR1 SGDLS and CDR2 YYNGEE come from the germline V gene. CDR3 length: 14 amino acids. The CDR3: CASSENRGFGEQFF. As DNA, the CDR3 is TGTGCCAGCAGCGAAAACAGGGGGTTCGGTGAGCAGTTCTTC.

There are many counts of this clonotype. V usage is TRBV4-2 and J usage is TRBJ2-2; TRBD2 is a possible D gene (5 bases). Trimming shortened V by 4 bases and J by 8 bases, and 8 bases separated the two germline ends. Looked up from germline, CDR1 is LGHNA and CDR2 is YNFKEQ. The CDR3 covers 12 residues. The CDR3 protein is CASSPLGGELFF. Written as DNA, the CDR3 is TGTGCCAGCAGCCCACTAGGTGGGGAGCTGTTTTTT.

This clonotype has a single count. V and J are TRBV4-1 and TRBJ2-7; possible D gene TRBD2, 6 bases. The V and J ends lost 1 base and 3 bases respectively, with 10 bases between them. In germline, CDR1 is MGHRA, CDR2 YSYEKL. The CDR3 is made up of 14 amino acids. The CDR3 protein is CASSQVLEGYEQYF. The CDR3 region has the DNA TGCGCCAGCAGCCAAGTTTTGGAGGGCTACGAGCAGTACTTC.

The chain employs TRBV9 and TRBJ2-2; possible D gene TRBD2, 6 bases. The CDR3 is made up of 16 amino acids. The germline V gene encodes CDR1 SGDLS and CDR2 YYNGEE. V dropped 0 bases and J dropped 4 bases, with 13 bases sitting between them. The chain's CDR3 is CASSVGSGTATGELFF. The CDR3 DNA sequence: TGTGCCAGCAGCGTAGGTAGCGGAACTGCCACCGGGGAGCTGTTTTTT.

This clonotype was picked up many times. The rearrangement uses TRBV7-9 and TRBJ2-1; 8 nucleotides match TRBD1. J was trimmed by 9 bases and V by 4 bases; bases with no gene match: 14. This CDR3 is 16 amino acids long. The V gene's germline CDR1 is SEHNR and CDR2 FQNEAQ (reference sequence). Written as DNA, the CDR3 is TGTGCCAGCAGCTCCCTGACAGGGGAGGTTCCTGGTGAGCAGTTCTTC. Translated, it gives CASSSLTGEVPGEQFF.

This clonotype has a single count. This rearrangement joins TRBV19 to TRBJ2-7, with D hard to call. Trimming stripped 3 bases from V and 3 bases from J, with 9 bases between. The CDR3 contains 13 residues. Looked up from germline, CDR1 is LNHDA and CDR2 is SQIVND (reference sequence). The CDR3 here is CASSMGQLYEQYF. The DNA for the CDR3 is TGTGCCAGTAGTATGGGCCAGCTCTACGAGCAGTACTTC.

This clonotype was found a few times. The chain is built from TRBV9 and TRBJ2-2, with D perhaps assigned TRBD1 or TRBD2 (5 bases each). This CDR3 has 19 residues. Trimming left V 4 bases short and J 2 bases short, with 24 bases between. Germline V gives CDR1 SGDLS, CDR2 YYNGEE. The CDR3 nucleotides read TGTGCCAGCAGCAAACCGAAAGAGGAACCGGGACGAAACACCGGGGAGCTGTTTTTT. This translates into CASSKPKEEPGRNTGELFF.

V and J are TRBV15 and TRBJ2-4; D remains unclear. V gave up 8 bases and J gave up 3 bases, with 8 bases separating them. This CDR3 comprises 12 residues. Per the germline V gene, CDR1 is LNHNV and CDR2 is YYDKDF (reference sequence). In DNA, the CDR3 is TGTGCCACCGGGCAGATCAAAAACATTCAGTACTTC. Residues: CATGQIKNIQYF.

This clonotype was observed at least ten times. V and J are TRBV21-1 and TRBJ2-7; TRBD1, the table's D call, was not compared with the DNA. TRBV21-1 is annotated as a pseudogene. CDR3 length equals 12 residues. The CDR3 DNA sequence: TGTGCCAGACAGGGCCCGGACTACGAGCAGTACTTC. Its protein product is CARQGPDYEQYF.

This clonotype showed up many times. The chain joins TRBV4-1 to TRBJ2-7; 9 bases align to TRBD2. J lost 4 bases, V lost 1 base, and 14 bases had no gene match. This CDR3 comprises 18 residues. Germline assignment: CDR1 MGHRA and CDR2 YSYEKL. The CDR3 DNA reads TGCGCCAGCAGCCAAGTTTTTGGGGTAGCGGGAGCTAGGTACGAGCAGTACTTC. Amino acids: CASSQVFGVAGARYEQYF.